The rows below give T cell receptor beta chains drawn from one sample of a study of breast tumors, draining lymph nodes, adjacent tissues. TCRdb processed the multiplex PCR reads anew with MiXCR; each CDR3 protein has one entry. The table lists approximately 190,000 distinct CDR3 sequences, roughly 29% of them singletons. Sequenced sample: axillary lymph node tissue. These receptors were obtained from a female donor with breast cancer. Some clones in this sample may be carry-over from other donors' samples. The conserved cysteine and the conserved F or W are not part of the CDR3 here. Clone size appears in some rows only: once, few, many, or a class for an expanded clone.

v_call: TRBV7-2; clone_size: many; j_call: TRBJ1-6; cdr3_aa: ASSLQGHYNSPLH
v_call: TRBV12-3/TRBV12-4; clone_size: .; j_call: TRBJ2-3; cdr3_aa: ASSATSGRVWGDTQY
v_call: TRBV6-1; clone_size: .; j_call: TRBJ1-1; cdr3_aa: AGGGAQAEAF
v_call: TRBV6-1; clone_size: many; j_call: TRBJ2-1; cdr3_aa: ASSEVRNNEQF
v_call: TRBV25-1; clone_size: medium-sized; j_call: TRBJ1-6; cdr3_aa: ASSVRSAANSPLH
v_call: TRBV4-1; clone_size: many; j_call: TRBJ1-2; cdr3_aa: ASSQDRSDNYGYT
v_call: TRBV5-8; clone_size: many; j_call: TRBJ2-5; cdr3_aa: ASSLGTGMETQY
v_call: TRBV7-2; clone_size: many; j_call: TRBJ2-2; cdr3_aa: ASSLGMGPNTGELF
v_call: TRBV12-3/TRBV12-4; clone_size: .; j_call: TRBJ2-1; cdr3_aa: AGSPTLGSGGDYNEQF
v_call: TRBV7-2; clone_size: many; j_call: TRBJ2-6; cdr3_aa: ASSRDSSGANVLT
v_call: TRBV15; clone_size: many; j_call: TRBJ2-5; cdr3_aa: ATRPPGGLGETQY
v_call: TRBV7-9; clone_size: .; j_call: TRBJ1-6; cdr3_aa: ASSFPRTANSPLH
v_call: TRBV29-1; clone_size: many; j_call: TRBJ2-1; cdr3_aa: SVVPTSGESSYNEQF
v_call: TRBV20-1; clone_size: many; j_call: TRBJ2-7; cdr3_aa: SAIWDFFYEQY
v_call: TRBV20-1; clone_size: many; j_call: TRBJ2-7; cdr3_aa: SARDPTGGYEQY
v_call: TRBV19; clone_size: many; j_call: TRBJ2-3; cdr3_aa: ASSIEREDTQY
v_call: TRBV19; clone_size: many; j_call: TRBJ1-5; cdr3_aa: ASSILDTSNQPQH
v_call: TRBV15; clone_size: .; j_call: TRBJ1-4; cdr3_aa: ATSRDQSPGEKLF
v_call: TRBV9; clone_size: .; j_call: TRBJ2-2; cdr3_aa: ASSVVSGGTGELF
v_call: TRBV7-2; clone_size: many; j_call: TRBJ2-5; cdr3_aa: ASSVHLGRETQY
v_call: TRBV7-9; clone_size: many; j_call: TRBJ2-5; cdr3_aa: ASSLVGKGETQY
v_call: TRBV19; clone_size: .; j_call: TRBJ1-3; cdr3_aa: ASRTGVGAYGYTIY
v_call: TRBV12-3/TRBV12-4; clone_size: many; j_call: TRBJ2-5; cdr3_aa: ASSPFRQETQY
v_call: TRBV12-3/TRBV12-4; clone_size: .; j_call: TRBJ2-5; cdr3_aa: ASSWAGTGQETQY
v_call: TRBV12-3/TRBV12-4; clone_size: many; j_call: TRBJ1-5; cdr3_aa: ASSVWAPGIYSNQPQH
v_call: TRBV3-1; clone_size: many; j_call: TRBJ2-3; cdr3_aa: ASRIAGGDTQY
v_call: TRBV29-1; clone_size: many; j_call: TRBJ2-5; cdr3_aa: SVGHRTQETQY
v_call: TRBV2; clone_size: many; j_call: TRBJ2-3; cdr3_aa: ASSQGLAGGDTQY
v_call: TRBV3-1; clone_size: many; j_call: TRBJ2-7; cdr3_aa: ASSPARGGYEQY
v_call: TRBV3-1; clone_size: .; j_call: TRBJ1-3; cdr3_aa: ASSQESGNTIY
v_call: TRBV29-1; clone_size: .; j_call: TRBJ2-1; cdr3_aa: SVVYYLEGSYNEQF
v_call: TRBV20-1; clone_size: many; j_call: TRBJ2-1; cdr3_aa: SANSGRGGYNEQF
v_call: TRBV5-5; clone_size: many; j_call: TRBJ1-5; cdr3_aa: ASSYLTGENQPQH
v_call: TRBV12-3/TRBV12-4; clone_size: few; j_call: TRBJ2-5; cdr3_aa: ASSFGGAGHQETQY
v_call: TRBV5-5; clone_size: .; j_call: TRBJ2-4; cdr3_aa: ASSLGGMNQKWY
v_call: TRBV11-2; clone_size: many; j_call: TRBJ1-5; cdr3_aa: ASSLPSGPQH
v_call: TRBV3-1; clone_size: few; j_call: TRBJ2-1; cdr3_aa: ASSQGETINEQF
v_call: TRBV7-2; clone_size: .; j_call: TRBJ2-4; cdr3_aa: ASSLAFSGVENIQY
v_call: TRBV2; clone_size: many; j_call: TRBJ2-5; cdr3_aa: ASSQGEETQY
v_call: TRBV6-5; clone_size: .; j_call: TRBJ1-5; cdr3_aa: ASSLTGTGFNQPQH
v_call: TRBV28; clone_size: many; j_call: TRBJ1-2; cdr3_aa: ASSFGNHGYT
v_call: TRBV5-6; clone_size: .; j_call: TRBJ2-3; cdr3_aa: ASSWDRGPDTQY
v_call: TRBV6-4; clone_size: many; j_call: TRBJ2-1; cdr3_aa: ASSAGLAAAYNEQF
v_call: TRBV7-2; clone_size: many; j_call: TRBJ2-1; cdr3_aa: ASSLPPINEQF